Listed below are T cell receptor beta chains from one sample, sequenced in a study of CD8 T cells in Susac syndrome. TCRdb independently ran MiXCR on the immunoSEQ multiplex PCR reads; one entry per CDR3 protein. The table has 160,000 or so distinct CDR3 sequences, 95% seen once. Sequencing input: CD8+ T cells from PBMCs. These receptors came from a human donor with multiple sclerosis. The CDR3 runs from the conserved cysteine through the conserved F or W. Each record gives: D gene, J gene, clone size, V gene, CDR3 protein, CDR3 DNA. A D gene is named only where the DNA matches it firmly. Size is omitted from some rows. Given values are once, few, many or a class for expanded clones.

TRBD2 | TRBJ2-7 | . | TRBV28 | CASSWTTSGRTYEQYF | TGTGCCAGCAGTTGGACGACTAGCGGGAGAACCTACGAGCAGTACTTC
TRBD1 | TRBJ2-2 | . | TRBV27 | CASLDREYTGELFF | TGTGCCAGCCTAGACAGGGAATACACCGGGGAGCTGTTTTTT
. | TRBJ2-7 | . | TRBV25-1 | CASSEISSYEQYF | TGTGCCAGCAGTGAGATAAGCTCCTACGAGCAGTACTTC
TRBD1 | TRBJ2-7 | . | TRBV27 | CASRADRAHEQYF | TGTGCCAGCAGGGCGGACAGGGCCCACGAGCAGTACTTC
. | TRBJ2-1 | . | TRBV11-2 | CASSWDLYNEQFF | TGTGCCAGCAGCTGGGACTTATACAATGAGCAGTTCTTC
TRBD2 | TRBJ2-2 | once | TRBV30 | CAWSGVAGRGYTGELFF | TGTGCCTGGAGTGGGGTAGCGGGAAGGGGTTACACCGGGGAGCTGTTTTTT
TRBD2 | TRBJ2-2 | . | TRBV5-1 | CASGLAGGPTGELFF | TGCGCCAGCGGGTTAGCGGGAGGGCCCACCGGGGAGCTGTTTTTT
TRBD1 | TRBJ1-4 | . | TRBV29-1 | CSATLRGLANEKLFF | TGCAGCGCCACCCTGAGGGGGCTAGCTAATGAAAAACTGTTTTTT
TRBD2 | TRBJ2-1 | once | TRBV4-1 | CASSQERAGGFVDNEQFF | TGCGCCAGCAGCCAAGAGCGAGCGGGGGGCTTCGTGGACAATGAGCAGTTCTTC
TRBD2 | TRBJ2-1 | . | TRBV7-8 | CASSPFTSGSYNEQFF | TGTGCCAGCAGCCCGTTCACTAGCGGGAGCTACAATGAGCAGTTCTTC
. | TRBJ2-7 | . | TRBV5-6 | CASSSYGGGFYEQYF | TGTGCCAGCAGCTCGTACGGGGGAGGTTTCTACGAGCAGTACTTC
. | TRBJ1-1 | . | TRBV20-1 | CSARVFGGTEAFF | TGCAGTGCTAGAGTCTTCGGGGGCACTGAAGCTTTCTTT
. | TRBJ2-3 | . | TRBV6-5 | CASSYLQADTQYF | TGTGCCAGCAGTTACCTCCAAGCAGATACGCAGTATTTT
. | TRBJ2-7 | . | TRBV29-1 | CSAPGPSPGEQYF | TGCAGCGCACCGGGCCCTTCTCCGGGCGAGCAGTACTTC
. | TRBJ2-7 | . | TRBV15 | CATSRDRRDEQYF | TGTGCCACCAGCAGAGATCGAAGGGACGAGCAGTACTTC
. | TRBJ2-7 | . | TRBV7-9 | CATSYSPSYEQYF | TGTGCCACCTCATATTCCCCATCCTACGAGCAGTACTTC
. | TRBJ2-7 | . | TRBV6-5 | CASSYSSGSYEQYF | TGTGCCAGCAGTTACTCATCGGGCTCCTACGAGCAGTACTTC
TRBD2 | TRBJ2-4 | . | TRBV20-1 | CSAQSTSGFVKNIQYF | TGCAGTGCTCAATCTACTAGCGGGTTTGTCAAAAACATTCAGTACTTC
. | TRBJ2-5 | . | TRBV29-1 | CSGWVDSGDQETQYF | TGCAGCGGGTGGGTGGACAGCGGGGATCAAGAGACCCAGTACTTC
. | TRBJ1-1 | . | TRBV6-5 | CASSYATGGNTEAFF | TGTGCCAGCAGTTACGCTACAGGAGGCAACACTGAAGCTTTCTTT
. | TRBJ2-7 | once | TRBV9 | CASSVAWQSYEQYF | TGTGCCAGCAGCGTAGCTTGGCAAAGCTACGAGCAGTACTTC
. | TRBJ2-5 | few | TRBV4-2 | CASSHPLGGPYQETQYF | TGTGCCAGCAGCCACCCCTTGGGGGGGCCGTACCAAGAGACCCAGTACTTC
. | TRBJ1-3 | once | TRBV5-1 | CASSLGDGTSGNTIYF | TGCGCCAGCAGCTTAGGGGACGGGACCTCTGGAAACACCATATATTTT
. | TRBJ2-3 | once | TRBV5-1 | CASSLWDMSTDTQYF | TGCGCCAGCAGCTTGTGGGATATGAGCACAGATACGCAGTATTTT
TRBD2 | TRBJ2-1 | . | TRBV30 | CAWRGTSRDEQFF | TGTGCCTGGAGGGGGACTAGTCGGGATGAGCAGTTCTTC
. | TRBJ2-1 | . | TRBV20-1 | CSARDRELGLYNEQFF | TGCAGTGCTAGAGATCGGGAGCTAGGACTATACAATGAGCAGTTCTTC
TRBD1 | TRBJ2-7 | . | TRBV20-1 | CSAREGQGSYEQYF | TGCAGTGCTAGAGAGGGACAGGGCTCCTACGAGCAGTACTTC
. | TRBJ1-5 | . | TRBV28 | CASSLVGSNQPQHF | TGTGCCAGCAGTTTAGTGGGTAGCAATCAGCCCCAGCATTTT
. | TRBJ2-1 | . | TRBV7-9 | CASSLSRGSEQFF | TGTGCCAGCAGCTTAAGTAGGGGTAGTGAGCAGTTCTTC
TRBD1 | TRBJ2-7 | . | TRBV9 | CASSVGRGSYEQYF | TGTGCCAGCAGCGTAGGCAGGGGGTCCTACGAGCAGTACTTC
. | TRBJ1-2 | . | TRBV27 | CASSLTGYNYGYTF | TGTGCCAGCAGCTTGACAGGTTACAACTATGGCTACACCTTC
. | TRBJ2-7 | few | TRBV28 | CASSRNYEQYF | TGTGCCAGCAGCCGCAACTACGAGCAGTACTTC
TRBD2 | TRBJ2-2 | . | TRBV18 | CASSPPGGKTGELFF | TGTGCCAGCTCACCACCGGGGGGGAAGACCGGGGAGCTGTTTTTT
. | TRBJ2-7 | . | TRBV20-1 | CSATGRLTTYEQYF | TGCAGTGCTACGGGACGCCTAACCACCTACGAGCAGTACTTC
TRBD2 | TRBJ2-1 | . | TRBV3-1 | CASSHSGGANEQFF | TGTGCCAGCAGCCATAGCGGGGGGGCGAATGAGCAGTTCTTC
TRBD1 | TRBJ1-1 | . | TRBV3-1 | CASSLRQGGEAFF | TGTGCCAGCAGCCTGCGACAGGGGGGAGAAGCTTTCTTT
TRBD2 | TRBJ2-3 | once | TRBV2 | CASGGGAQYF | TGTGCCAGCGGCGGGGGGGCGCAGTATTTT
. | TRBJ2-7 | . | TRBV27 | CASTDPNTYEQYF | TGTGCCAGCACTGACCCGAACACCTACGAGCAGTACTTC
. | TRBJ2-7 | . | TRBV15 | CATSHYGGLAETTSTYEQYF | TGTGCCACCAGCCACTATGGTGGATTGGCCGAAACTACCTCAACCTACGAGCAGTACTTC
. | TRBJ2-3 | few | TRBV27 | CASSLSPDTQYF | TGTGCCAGCAGTTTGAGCCCAGATACGCAGTATTTT
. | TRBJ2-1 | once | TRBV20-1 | CSASLAYSYNEQFF | TGCAGTGCTAGTCTGGCCTATTCCTACAATGAGCAGTTCTTC
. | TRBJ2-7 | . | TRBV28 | CASSALRGEQYF | TGTGCCAGCAGTGCCCTCCGGGGGGAGCAGTACTTC
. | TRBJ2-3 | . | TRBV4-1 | CASSQLDRDTQYF | TGCGCCAGCAGCCAATTGGACAGAGATACGCAGTATTTT
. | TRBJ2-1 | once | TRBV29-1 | CSPSADNEQFF | TGCAGCCCGAGTGCGGACAATGAGCAGTTCTTC
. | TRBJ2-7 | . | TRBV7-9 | CASSFEADEQYF | TGTGCCAGCAGCTTCGAAGCGGACGAGCAGTACTTC
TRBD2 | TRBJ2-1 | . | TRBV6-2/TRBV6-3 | CASSSGLLIYNEQFF | TGTGCCAGCAGTTCGGGACTACTAATATACAATGAGCAGTTCTTC
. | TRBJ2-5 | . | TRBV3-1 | CASSQEDSPETQYF | TGTGCCAGCAGCCAAGAGGACAGTCCAGAGACCCAGTACTTC
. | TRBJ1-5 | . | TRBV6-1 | CASSQVAGVEPQHF | TGTGCCAGCAGTCAGGTCGCAGGAGTTGAGCCCCAGCATTTT
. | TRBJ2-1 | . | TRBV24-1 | CATSDFLSGNEQFF | TGTGCCACCAGTGATTTCCTAAGCGGGAATGAGCAGTTCTTC
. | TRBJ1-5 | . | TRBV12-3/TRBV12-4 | CASSSQVNQPQHF | TGTGCCAGCAGTTCCCAAGTAAATCAGCCCCAGCATTTT
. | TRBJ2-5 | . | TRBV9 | CASSVDGGAQRTQYF | TGTGCCAGCAGCGTAGATGGCGGAGCCCAACGGACCCAGTACTTC